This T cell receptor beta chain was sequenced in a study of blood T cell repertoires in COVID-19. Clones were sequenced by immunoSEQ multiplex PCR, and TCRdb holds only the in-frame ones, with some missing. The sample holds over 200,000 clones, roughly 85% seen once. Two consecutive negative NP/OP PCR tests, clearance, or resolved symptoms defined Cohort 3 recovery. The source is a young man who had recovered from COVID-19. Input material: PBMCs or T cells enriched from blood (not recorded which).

DNA of the CDR3: TGTGCCAGCAGTGAATCGAGGGGGGGGAATAATGAAAAACTGTTTTTT. This translates into CASSESRGGNNEKLFF. This rearrangement joins TRBV25-1 to TRBJ1-4, with a possible D match to TRBD1 (6 bases). The V and J ends lost 1 base and 4 bases respectively, with 13 bases between them. CDR1 and CDR2 (germline): MGHDK, SYGVNS. This CDR3 contains 16 residues.